One and the same sample provided the 18 T cell receptor beta chains below, sequenced in a study of CD8+CD57+ T cells in acquired aplastic anemia. Researchers used genomic DNA as the template to profile TCR beta VDJ and CDR3. Each CDR3 protein is one row after TCRdb ran MiXCR on the reads. The table includes some 170,000 distinct CDR3 sequences, 47% detected once. In patients chosen for sequencing, flow cytometry had shown CD8+CD57+ cell expansion. The sample consisted of sorted CD4+, CD8+, or CD8+CD57+ T cells (not recorded which) from PBMCs. Source of these receptors: a human donor with aplastic anemia.

This clonotype was recorded at least ten times. The chain joins TRBV5-4 to TRBJ1-1; a possible D gene is TRBD1 (5 bases). V was shortened by 4 bases and J by 4 bases, with 20 bases between the two germline ends. The germline V gene has CDR1 SGHNT and CDR2 YYREEE (reference sequence). This CDR3 is 16 amino acids long. CDR3 bases: TGTGCCAGCAGCCTCAGACCCGGGCAGGGCGGCACTGAAGCTTTCTTT. Translating gives CASSLRPGQGGTEAFF.

The chain employs TRBV7-3 and TRBJ1-2; 8 bases are a match to TRBD1. The CDR3 covers 14 residues. The germline V gene has CDR1 SGHTA and CDR2 FQGTGA. V was clipped by 1 base and J by 6 bases; unmatched bases: 4. The CDR3, as DNA: TGTGCCAGCAGCTTAATCGGACAGGGTGATGGCTACACCTTC. It codes for CASSLIGQGDGYTF.

This clonotype was observed a few times. V is TRBV3-1 and J is TRBJ1-2; 9 bases fit TRBD1. This CDR3 is 15 amino acids long. The trim removed 4 bases at V and 2 bases at J, leaving 5 bases unmatched. The germline gives CDR1 LGHDT, CDR2 YNNKEL (reference sequence). The CDR3 here is CASSRGQGFNYGYTF. Here the CDR3 DNA reads TGTGCCAGCAGCCGGGGACAGGGTTTCAACTATGGCTACACCTTC.

The rearrangement joins TRBV12-3 or TRBV12-4 to TRBJ2-7, with 8 nucleotides matching TRBD1. The CDR3 has 16 amino acids. Trimming at V came to 8 bases and at J to 2 bases, leaving 14 bases not matched to a gene. In DNA, the CDR3 is TGTGCCAGCTCTACTCCCGGGACAGGCGGCACCTACGAGCAGTACTTC. Translating it yields CASSTPGTGGTYEQYF.

Of note for this clonotype: It is likely a read error, because the conserved phenylalanine at the end of the CDR3 is missing. The chain links TRBV5-6 to TRBJ1-2; tentatively, D is TRBD1 (6 bases). V gave up 7 bases and J gave up 2 bases, with 30 bases separating them. The V gene's germline CDR1 is SGHDT and CDR2 YYEEEE. The CDR3 loop spans 19 amino acids. The CDR3 coding sequence is TGTGCCAGCCGCCAGTATAGGTGGGGGGCACCCCCTCTCAACTATGGCTACACCATC. Amino acids: CASRQYRWGAPPLNYGYTI.

As regards this clonotype: The germline gene is not matched at one end of the junction; a read error may be the cause. V is TRBV2 and J is TRBJ2-2; 10 nucleotides agree with TRBD2. CDR3 length equals 15 residues. Germline loops: CDR1 SNHLY, CDR2 FYNNEI. CDR3 sequence: CVSSERSSGSGELFF. CDR3 coding DNA: TGTGTCAGCAGTGAAAGGTCTAGCGGGAGCGGGGAGCTGTTTTTT.

This chain uses TRBV7-2 with TRBJ2-3; D is uncertain. There are 14 residues in the CDR3. The germline V and J ends were trimmed by 2 bases and 2 bases, with 8 bases remaining between them. The germline V gene has CDR1 SGHTA and CDR2 FQGNSA. This CDR3 is CASSLRHPTDTQYF. The CDR3 bases are TGTGCCAGCAGCTTACGGCACCCCACAGATACGCAGTATTTT.

This clonotype was detected many times. V gene TRBV20-1 combines with J gene TRBJ2-7, with 7 bases aligning to TRBD2. Germline CDR1 DFQATT, CDR2 SNEGSKA (reference sequence). V gave up 3 bases and J gave up 3 bases; unmatched junction bases: 8. This CDR3 region has 14 residues. CDR3 DNA sequence: TGCAGTGCTAGGAGCGGGACTGGAGGCTACGAGCAGTACTTC. Translation gives CSARSGTGGYEQYF.

This clonotype has just one count. J is TRBJ2-1 and V is TRBV7-3, with TRBD2 identical over 7 bases. V lost 3 bases and J lost 4; bases outside the gene matches: 6. The CDR3 has 15 amino acids. Germline CDR1 is SGHTA and CDR2 is FQGTGA. The chain's CDR3 is CASSLGGFPYNEQFF. The CDR3, as DNA: TGTGCCAGCAGCTTGGGAGGGTTCCCATACAATGAGCAGTTCTTC.

The chain is built from TRBV7-2 and TRBJ2-7; no clear D. Germline CDR1 is SGHTA and CDR2 is FQGNSA. V was trimmed by 4 bases and J by 7 bases, leaving 14 bases between them. The CDR3 length is 13 residues. The CDR3, as DNA: TGTGCCAGCAGCTCCGAAATATCGAGGGAGCAGTACTTC. It is translated as CASSSEISREQYF.

This chain joins TRBV20-1 and TRBJ2-5, with 13 bases fitting TRBD2. The V and J ends lost 6 bases and 4 bases, in that order; junction bases with no gene match: 5. The germline V gene encodes CDR1 DFQATT and CDR2 SNEGSKA (reference sequence). The CDR3 runs to 14 residues. CDR3 sequence (DNA): TGCAGTGCATCGACTAGCGGGGGGAGAGAGACCCAGTACTTC. Its protein is CSASTSGGRETQYF.

In its sample, this clonotype was seen a few times. The J gene is TRBJ2-1, the V gene TRBV20-1; 7 positions match TRBD1. With V trimmed by 3 bases and J by 0 bases, 5 bases remained unmatched. Germline-derived CDR1 and CDR2 are DFQATT and SNEGSKA (reference sequence). CDR3 length: 15 amino acids. CDR3 protein: CSARDRRSSYNEQFF. The CDR3 DNA reads as TGCAGTGCTAGGGACAGGAGGAGCTCCTACAATGAGCAGTTCTTC.

The chain couples TRBV7-3 to TRBJ2-7, with unresolved D. Germline V CDR1 and CDR2: SGHTA, FQGTGA. V was pared by 2 bases and J by 1 base, with 6 bases between. This CDR3 contains 13 residues. The CDR3 region is CASSLSESYEQYF. The CDR3 DNA sequence: TGTGCCAGCAGCTTATCGGAATCCTACGAGCAGTACTTC.

The chain recombines TRBV18 with TRBJ1-4; D ambiguous. Trimming pared 10 bases from V and 5 bases from J, leaving 14 bases between. The CDR3 totals 13 residues. Germline V gives CDR1 KGHSH, CDR2 LQKENI. CDR3 region: CATRGQRNEKLFF. CDR3 nucleotide sequence: TGTGCCACCCGCGGGCAGAGGAATGAAAAACTGTTTTTT.

The rearrangement uses TRBV20-1 and TRBJ2-7, with D possibly being TRBD1 or TRBD2 (5 bases each). The V and J ends lost 5 bases and 0 bases respectively, with 11 bases between them. Germline V lookup: CDR1 DFQATT, CDR2 SNEGSKA (reference sequence). The CDR3 is 13 residues long. CDR3 DNA sequence: TGCAGTGCTTTCAGTGGGGGCTCCTACGAGCAGTACTTC. This gives the protein CSAFSGGSYEQYF.

This chain connects TRBV7-9 to TRBJ2-7, with TRBD1 matching 10 bases. The CDR3 extends over 15 amino acids. Germline CDR1 SEHNR, CDR2 FQNEAQ (reference sequence). V trimming: 7 bases; J trimming: 3 bases; junction bases outside the gene matches: 9. CDR3 nucleotide sequence: TGTGCCAGCAACCAGGGGACAGGGGTGCTCTACGAGCAGTACTTC. Amino acids: CASNQGTGVLYEQYF.

V and J are TRBV5-1 and TRBJ2-2; maybe TRBD2 (7 bases). The CDR3 covers 13 residues. The germline CDR1 and CDR2 sequences are SGHRS and YFSETQ. Trimming took off 7 bases at V and 5 bases at J, with 12 bases between the two ends. For the CDR3, the DNA is TGCGCCAGCGGGGGGGCAGGAACCGGGGAGCTGTTTTTT. Translation gives CASGGAGTGELFF.

This clonotype showed up many times. V usage is TRBV29-1 and J usage is TRBJ1-2; D is undetermined. The CDR3 is 13 residues long. CDR1 and CDR2 from the germline V gene are SQVTM and ANQGSEA. V was clipped by 4 bases and J by 2 bases, with 11 bases between them. This chain's CDR3 is CSVGTGLNYGYTF. The CDR3 DNA is TGCAGCGTTGGAACCGGGTTAAACTATGGCTACACCTTC. The full variable domain, its missing parts supplied by reference TRBV29-1 and TRBJ1-2, is SAVISQKPSRDICQRGTSLTIQCQVDSQVTMMFWYRQQPGQSLTLIATANQGSEATYESGFVIDKFPISRPNLTFSTLTVSNMSPEDSSIYLCSVGTGLNYGYTFGSGTRLTVV.